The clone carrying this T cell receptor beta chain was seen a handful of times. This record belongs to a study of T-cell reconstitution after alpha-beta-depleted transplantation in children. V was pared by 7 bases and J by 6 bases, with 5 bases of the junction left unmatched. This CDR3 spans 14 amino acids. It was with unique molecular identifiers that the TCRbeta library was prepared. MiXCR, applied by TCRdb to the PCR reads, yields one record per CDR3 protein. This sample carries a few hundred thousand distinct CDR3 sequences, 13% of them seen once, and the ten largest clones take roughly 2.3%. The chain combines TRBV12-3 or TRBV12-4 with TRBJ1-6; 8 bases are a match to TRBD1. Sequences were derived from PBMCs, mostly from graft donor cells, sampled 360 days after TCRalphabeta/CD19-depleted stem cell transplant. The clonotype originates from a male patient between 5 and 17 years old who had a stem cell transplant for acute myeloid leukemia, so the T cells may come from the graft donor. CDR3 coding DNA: TGTGCCAGCACTCAGGGGGCAAGTAATTCACCCCTCCACTTT. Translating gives CASTQGASNSPLHF.